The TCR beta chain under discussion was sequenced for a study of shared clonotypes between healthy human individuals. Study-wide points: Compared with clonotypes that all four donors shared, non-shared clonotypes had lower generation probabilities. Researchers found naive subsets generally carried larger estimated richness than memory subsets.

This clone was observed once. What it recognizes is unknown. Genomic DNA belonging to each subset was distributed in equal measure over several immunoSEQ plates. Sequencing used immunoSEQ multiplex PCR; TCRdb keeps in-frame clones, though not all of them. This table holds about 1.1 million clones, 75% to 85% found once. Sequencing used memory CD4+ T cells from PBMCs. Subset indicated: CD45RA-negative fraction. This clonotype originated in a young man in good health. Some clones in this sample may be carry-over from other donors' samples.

This CDR3 is CASSTRQGGGNTIYF. The CDR3 DNA reads TGTGCCAGCAGCACTCGCCAGGGAGGGGGAAACACCATATATTTT. This chain connects TRBV7-3 to TRBJ1-3; possibly TRBD1 for D (5 bases). This CDR3 comprises 15 residues. Between the trimmed V and J ends, which lost 5 bases and 4 bases, there was a span of 15 bases. CDR1 SGHTA and CDR2 FQGTGA come from the germline V gene.